There are many counts of the clone carrying this TCR beta chain. Its target is not known. From germline, CDR1 is MGHRA and CDR2 YSYEKL. CDR3 size: 14 residues. V was clipped by 0 bases and J by 1 base, with 6 bases between them. These data come from a study of T-cell memory formation after mild COVID-19. Overall study findings and caveats: Day 15 to 85 contractors were CD4/CD8 balanced; later expanders leaned CD4+.

MiXCR was run by TCRdb on the 5' RACE reads, yielding one entry per CDR3 protein. The sample carries about 290,000 distinct CDR3 sequences, less than 20% recorded once. The TCR comes from a man between 18 and 35 years old who had mild COVID-19 (a few samples of this study predate the infection). Cell type and time point are not known. The V and J genes are TRBV4-1 and TRBJ1-1, with D maybe TRBD1 (6 bases). Sequenced: PBMCs or a T cell subset sorted from them (not recorded which). CDR3 bases: TGCGCCAGCAGCCAAGAGACAGGGAACACTGAAGCTTTCTTT. Its protein product is CASSQETGNTEAFF.